This T cell receptor (beta chain) was recorded in a study of graft-versus-host responses after intestinal transplantation. The data were produced by immunoSEQ multiplex PCR, yet TCRdb's version contains in-frame clones alone and is incomplete. This sample has 100,000 to 110,000 clones, with more than 85% found just once. The ends were cut back, 6 bases at V and 8 bases at J, with 15 bases in the middle. The CDR3 sequence is 13 residues long. In germline, CDR1 is SGHRS, CDR2 YFSETQ. As regards this clone: Its antigen is unidentified.

The receptor's source is a human donor who was the organ donor for an intestinal transplant. The sequencing here drew on unstimulated CD4+ T cells sorted from spleen or lymph node cells, taken before transplant. This chain uses TRBV5-1 with TRBJ2-4; the D call may be TRBD1 or TRBD2 (5 bases each). This chain's CDR3 is CASTLHGGDIQYF. The CDR3 coding sequence is TGCGCCAGCACCCTACATGGGGGAGACATTCAGTACTTC.